This entry is about one TCR beta chain. These data come from a study of blood T cell repertoires in COVID-19. This CDR3 is built from 15 residues. V was pared by 3 bases and J by 3 bases, with 15 bases between. CDR1 is LNHDA and CDR2 is SQIVND in the germline V gene (reference sequence). TCRdb's table, derived via immunoSEQ multiplex PCR, lists solely in-frame clones and lacks some. The sample includes tens of thousands of clones, about 89% of them seen just once. The chain uses TRBV19 and TRBJ2-7, with D hard to call. This TCR was recovered from a human donor in a cohort sampled during active COVID-19. Sequenced input: peripheral blood. The CDR3 DNA follows: TGTGCCAGTAGTATCGCCCAAGCGCCTAACTACGAGCAGTACTTC. Its protein is CASSIAQAPNYEQYF.